In this sample, the clone carrying this T cell receptor (beta chain) turned up once. The antigen remains unidentified. These data originate in a study of T cells in localized non-small cell lung cancer. Study-wide results and caveats: In the blood, greater T cell density corresponded to longer overall survival. Clonality peaked in uninvolved adjacent lung rather than tumor.

The assay was immunoSEQ multiplex PCR, and TCRdb's table has in-frame clones only and misses some. The profile shows 13,000 or so clones, approximately 28% of them singletons. The germline V gene encodes CDR1 LNHDA and CDR2 SQIVND (reference sequence). V was clipped by 7 bases and J by 5 bases, with 14 bases between them. The CDR3 runs to 13 residues. This sample comprised lung tumor tissue, obtained before any cancer treatment. The receptor was isolated from a female donor of 60 years or more with stage I lung adenocarcinoma. J is TRBJ1-2 and V is TRBV19; perhaps TRBD1 as D (5 bases). The CDR3 nucleotides read TGTGCCAGTAACCCGGGACGGTCTTATGGCTACACCTTC. This codes for CASNPGRSYGYTF.